This TCR beta chain is drawn from a study of blood T cell repertoires in COVID-19. The junction had 5 bases not matched to a gene; V was cut back by 5 bases and J by 1 base. The CDR3 is made up of 15 amino acids. Germline CDR1 KGHSH, CDR2 LQKENI. Using immunoSEQ multiplex PCR, the repertoire was profiled, and TCRdb retains in-frame clones only, with some absent. This table has 100,000 to 150,000 clones, 90% appearing once. The sample comprised peripheral blood. The chain carries TRBV18 and TRBJ2-3; 8 nucleotides agree with TRBD2. This TCR was recovered from a woman in her sixties or seventies with COVID-19, enrolled during active disease. CDR3 nucleotide sequence: TGTGCCAGCTCAACCGGGGGGGTAGGCACAGATACGCAGTATTTT. Translation: CASSTGGVGTDTQYF.